This T cell receptor (beta chain) was profiled in a study of CD8+CD57+ T cells in acquired aplastic anemia. Across the study: Mean yield of DNA from sorted CD4+ and CD8+ cells was 2.5 to 4 ug.

This CDR3 contains 14 residues. Trimming pared 4 bases from V and 3 bases from J, leaving 11 bases between. The germline gives CDR1 MRHNA, CDR2 SNTAGT. Only patients with CD8+CD57+ cell expansion on flow cytometry were chosen for sequencing. Using genomic DNA as the template, TCR beta VDJ and CDR3 profiling was carried out. In TCRdb, the reads were re-called with MiXCR into one record per CDR3 protein. The table shows some 170,000 distinct CDR3 sequences, with roughly 63% occurring only once. This clonotype was picked up one time. The sequence came from a human donor with aplastic anemia. Sequencing was done on a sample of sorted CD4+, CD8+, or CD8+CD57+ T cells (not recorded which) from PBMCs. This sequence joins TRBV6-4 and TRBJ2-3; either TRBD1 or TRBD2 may fit D (5 bases each). The chain's CDR3 is CASSASGTTDTQYF. CDR3 nucleotides: TGTGCCAGCAGTGCGTCCGGGACGACAGATACGCAGTATTTT.